A single sample is the source of the 20 T cell receptor beta chains below, sequenced in a study of tumor-infiltrating lymphocytes in primary liver carcinoma. Synthesis of TCR beta cDNA was carried out from 500 ng total RNA with a constant-region primer. What produced the TCR beta libraries was three nested multiplex PCR rounds using slightly modified ARM-PCR. Primers for the first two PCR rounds were TRBV1-TRBV30 forward primers and a C-beta reverse primer (roughly 10 cycles per round). MiXCR, run by TCRdb on the multiplex PCR reads, gives a single entry per CDR3 protein. The sample has fewer than 350,000 distinct CDR3 sequences; more than 55% are singletons. Extraction also yielded germline DNA, while blood RNA was obtained from unsorted whole blood. The material sequenced was peripheral blood. The receptors stem from a man aged 35-49 years with primary liver carcinoma and hepatitis B virus infection.

Concerning this clonotype itself: Lacking the conserved final phenylalanine or tryptophan, this CDR3 likely reflects a read error. The chain has TRBV11-1 and TRBJ2-7; D is ambiguous. V was cut by 5 bases and J by 7 bases, with 9 bases left in between. Germline V gene lookup returns CDR1 SGHAT and CDR2 FQDESV (reference sequence). This CDR3 has 11 residues. The CDR3 is CASSLGQEQYI. For the CDR3, the DNA is TGTGCCAGCAGCCTCGGCCAGGAGCAGTACATC.

As for this clonotype: Sequence at one end of the junction differs from germline and may be a read error. J is TRBJ1-2 and V is TRBV12-3 or TRBV12-4, with D maybe TRBD1 (5 bases). There are 15 residues in the CDR3. The CDR3 region has the DNA TGTGCCAGTAGTTTCACCGGGGACCCTTACTATGGCTACACCTTC. This translates into CASSFTGDPYYGYTF.

Details on this clonotype: A much larger clonotype is one base distant, so this may be a read error. The chain uses TRBV12-3 or TRBV12-4 and TRBJ1-5; a weak D match, TRBD1 (6 bases). The CDR3 is 15 residues long. In nucleotides, the CDR3 is TGTGCCAACAGTTTTCAGGGGACGAGCAATCAGCCCCAGCATTTT. This translates into CANSFQGTSNQPQHF.

This clonotype was counted a few times. The V and J genes are TRBV30 and TRBJ2-2; a possible D gene is TRBD1 (5 bases). This CDR3 spans 12 amino acids. The V gene lost 3 bases and the J gene lost 5 bases, with 7 bases spanning the gap. CDR1 is GTSNPN and CDR2 is SVGIG in the germline V gene (reference sequence). The CDR3 DNA sequence: TGTGCCTGGAGCAGGGTGACCGGGGAGCTGTTTTTT. It specifies CAWSRVTGELFF.

On this clonotype: A much bigger clone sits one base away, suggesting this may be a read error. The rearrangement links TRBV6-5 to TRBJ1-5, with no clear D. The CDR3 length is 14 residues. V was shortened by 8 bases and J by 3 bases, with 14 bases between the two germline ends. Germline loops: CDR1 MNHEY, CDR2 SVGAGI. CDR3 amino acids: CASAQAITNQPQHF. CDR3 sequence (DNA): TGTGCCAGCGCCCAAGCTATCACCAATCAGCCCCAGCATTTT.

In its sample, this clonotype was seen a few times. The chain couples TRBV12-3 or TRBV12-4 to TRBJ2-7, with a possible D match to TRBD2 (5 bases). Trimming cost V 7 bases and J 6 bases, with 19 bases left between them. CDR3 length: 14 amino acids. The CDR3 nucleotides are TGTGCCAGCACCTCTGAGGGCCATGGTAGCGAGCAGTACTTC. Encoded protein: CASTSEGHGSEQYF.

As for this clonotype: A much larger clone lies one base from this, so it may be a read error. The genes are TRBV6-5 and TRBJ1-1, with D perhaps matching TRBD1 (5 bases). CDR3 length equals 13 residues. The germline gives CDR1 MNHEY, CDR2 SVGAGI. CDR3 region: CASSYSRGPETFF. CDR3 coding DNA: TGTGCCAGCAGTTACTCGAGGGGTCCTGAAACTTTCTTT.

The chain's CDR3 is CIGVDGTSPTKQYF. The CDR3 DNA is TGCATCGGGGTGGATGGGACCTCTCCTACCAAGCAGTACTTC. The gene calls are TRBV29-1 and TRBJ2-7; D possibly matches TRBD1 or TRBD2 (5 bases each). This CDR3 has 14 amino acids. Germline V gene data show CDR1 as SQVTM and CDR2 as ANQGSEA.

This clonotype was observed a few times. The chain couples TRBV20-1 to TRBJ1-2, with D unresolved. The germline V gene encodes CDR1 DFQATT and CDR2 SNEGSKA (reference sequence). This CDR3 region has 14 residues. Between the trimmed V and J ends, which lost 3 bases and 0 bases, there was a span of 11 bases. The DNA of the CDR3 is TGCAGTGCTAGGCTCGGCGGAACTAACTATGGCTACACCTTC. Its protein product is CSARLGGTNYGYTF.

As to this clonotype: The conserved phenylalanine or tryptophan is not found at the CDR3 terminus, so this likely reflects a read error. The chain links TRBV29-1 to TRBJ2-1, with D unclear. Trimming took off 2 bases at V and 0 bases at J, with 11 bases between the two ends. Germline assignment: CDR1 SQVTM and CDR2 ANQGSEA. This CDR3 comprises 15 residues. The chain's CDR3 is CSVEYRLSSYNEQFL. The DNA for the CDR3 is TGCAGCGTTGAATATCGGTTGAGCTCCTACAATGAGCAGTTCCTC.

In its sample, this clonotype was seen once. Its ends do not fully match the called genes, so a read error is possible. V and J are TRBV11-2 and TRBJ2-2; D is tentatively TRBD1 or TRBD2 (5 bases each). CDR3 length: 15 amino acids. Germline CDR1 reads SGHAT; CDR2 reads FQNNGV. The CDR3 spells CASGLVWTNTGELFF. CDR3 coding DNA: TGTGCCAGCGGCTTAGTGTGGACAAACACCGGGGAGTTGTTTTTT.

Note on this clonotype: This clone may be a read error of a much larger clone one base away. J is TRBJ2-2 and V is TRBV6-5; D uncertain. The ends were cut back, 9 bases at V and 5 bases at J, with 16 bases in the middle. The germline V gene encodes CDR1 MNHEY and CDR2 SVGAGI. CDR3 length: 14 amino acids. CDR3 sequence (DNA): TGTGCCAGTGGGTTGGCCCCGGAAACCGGGGAGCTGTTTTTT. This encodes CASGLAPETGELFF.

This rearrangement joins TRBV6-6 to TRBJ2-1; 14 bases line up with TRBD2. The CDR3 length is 14 residues. The trim removed 11 bases at V and 9 bases at J, leaving 9 bases unmatched. The germline V gene encodes CDR1 MNHNY and CDR2 SVGAGI (reference sequence). In nucleotides, the CDR3 is TGTGCCTGCAATTTGGGACTAGCGGGAGCTGAGCAGTTCTTC. This translates into CACNLGLAGAEQFF.

For this clonotype: A much larger clone is a single base away; this may be a read error. V usage is TRBV29-1 and J usage is TRBJ1-2; possibly TRBD1 for D (5 bases). Germline loops: CDR1 SQVTM, CDR2 ANQGSEA. The CDR3 is 12 amino acids. The chain's CDR3 is CNVDQGLGGYTF. The CDR3 DNA is TGCAACGTTGACCAGGGTTTGGGGGGCTACACCTTC.

As regards this clonotype: Given a much more abundant clone one base away, this may be a read error. The genes are TRBV4-2 and TRBJ1-4; no definite D call. The CDR3 loop spans 14 amino acids. Trimming cost V 5 bases and J 7 bases, with 14 bases left between them. Germline V gives CDR1 LGHNA, CDR2 YNFKEQ. In DNA, the CDR3 is TGTGCCAGCAGCGACCAGGAAGCGGGTGAAAAACTGTTTTTT. This encodes CASSDQEAGEKLFF.

This clonotype was seen repeatedly, ten times or more. The chain carries TRBV6-1 and TRBJ2-1; no definite D call. This CDR3 comprises 12 residues. Germline lookup yields CDR1 MNHNS and CDR2 SASEGT. V dropped 6 bases and J dropped 9 bases, with 12 bases sitting between them. CDR3 nucleotides: TGTGCCAGCAGGCGGACGGCCGGTGAGCAGTTCTTC. It translates to CASRRTAGEQFF.

In this sample, this clonotype turned up a few times. The chain carries TRBV5-1 and TRBJ2-1; 9 bases map to TRBD2. Looked up from germline, CDR1 is SGHRS and CDR2 is YFSETQ. The CDR3 has 16 amino acids. V was clipped by 4 bases and J by 3 bases; unmatched bases: 8. CDR3 sequence (DNA): TGCGCCAGCAGCCTTTCTAGCGGGACGTTCTACAATGAGCAGTTCTTC. This gives the protein CASSLSSGTFYNEQFF.

Points on this clonotype: A much larger clone is a single base away; this may be a read error. In this CDR3 the conserved last residue, phenylalanine or tryptophan, is missing, so a read error is likely. The rearrangement uses TRBV6-1 and TRBJ1-2; the D gene is possibly TRBD1 (5 bases). The CDR3 has 14 amino acids. The germline CDR1 and CDR2 sequences are MNHNS and SASEGT. Trimming took off 1 base at V and 5 bases at J, with 11 bases between the two ends. The CDR3 DNA reads TGTGCCAGCAGTGAAGTGCGGGGCTCGTATGGCTACACCTTA. Its protein is CASSEVRGSYGYTL.

Concerning this clonotype itself: The junction shows a germline mismatch at one end, possibly a read error. The J gene is TRBJ2-7, the V gene TRBV5-4, with D maybe TRBD1 (8 bases). The CDR3 contains 14 residues. The germline V gene encodes CDR1 SGHNT and CDR2 YYREEE (reference sequence). The CDR3 DNA sequence: TGTGTCAGCAGCAAAGACAGGGGACTATACGAGCAGTACTTC. It yields the protein CVSSKDRGLYEQYF. The full variable domain, with the rest looked up from reference TRBV5-4 and TRBJ2-7, is ETGVTQSPTHLIKTRGQQVTLRCSSQSGHNTVSWYQQALGQGPQFIFQYYREEENGRGNFPPRFSGLQFPNYSSELNVNALELDDSALYLCVSSKDRGLYEQYFGPGTRLTVT.

This clonotype appeared many times. The rearrangement joins TRBV7-8 to TRBJ2-3; possible D gene TRBD2, 5 bases. Trimming removed 2 bases from V and 0 bases from J, with 6 bases in between. This CDR3 is 14 amino acids long. CDR1 is SGHVS and CDR2 is FQNEAQ in the germline V gene. CDR3 sequence: CASSLSGSTDTQYF. CDR3 DNA: TGTGCCAGCAGCTTAAGCGGAAGCACAGATACGCAGTATTTT.